This entry features one T cell receptor (beta chain) sequence. The antigen is not known. The sample originates from a study of memory CD4+ T cells and cytomegalovirus serostatus. Overall study results and limits: Suggested: most of the CMV-linked TCR signature lies in CD4+ memory cells.

Authors' data handling: Out-of-frame sequences were removed, leaving roughly 2.1 million distinct TCRbeta sequences. Profiled with immunoSEQ multiplex PCR; TCRdb holds only in-frame clones, not every one. V and J calls and clone size follow that table, whereas D and trimming were derived from the DNA. The sample holds about 56,000 clones, 82% seen once. Germline V gene data show CDR1 as GTSNPN and CDR2 as SVGIG (reference sequence). The CDR3 sequence is 15 residues long. The V and J ends lost 1 base and 5 bases respectively, with 17 bases between them. The sort gate was single viable CD3+CD4+CD8-CD45RO+ cells for memory CD4+ T cells. Serostatus was set by detecting CMV pp150, pp28, p38, p52 IgG.

The clonotype comes from an adult in good health and CMV-seronegative. The chain employs TRBV30 and TRBJ1-2; no definite D call. Sequenced material: memory CD4+ T cells from blood. The CDR3 region is CAWSGGHFKGYGYTF. The CDR3 DNA reads TGTGCCTGGAGTGGGGGTCATTTTAAAGGGTATGGCTACACCTTC. The whole variable domain, filled in from reference TRBV30 and TRBJ1-2, reads SQTIHQWPATLVQPVGSPLSLECTVEGTSNPNLYWYRQAAGRGLQLLFYSVGIGQISSEVPQNLSASRPQDRQFILSSKKLLLSDSGFYLCAWSGGHFKGYGYTFGSGTRLTVV.